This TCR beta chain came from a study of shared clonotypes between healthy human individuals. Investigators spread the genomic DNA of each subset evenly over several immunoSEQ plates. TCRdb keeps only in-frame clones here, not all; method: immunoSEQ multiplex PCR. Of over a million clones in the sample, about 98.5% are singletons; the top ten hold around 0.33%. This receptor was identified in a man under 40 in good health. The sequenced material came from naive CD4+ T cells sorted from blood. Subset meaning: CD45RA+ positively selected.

CDR3 DNA sequence: TGTGCCAGCAGCTTGTATCGAGGGCCCGGTGAAAAACTGTTTTTT. Translation gives CASSLYRGPGEKLFF. The chain links TRBV11-2 to TRBJ1-4, with D hard to call. Between the trimmed V and J ends, which lost 3 bases and 7 bases, there was a span of 15 bases. Germline values: CDR1 SGHAT, CDR2 FQNNGV. The CDR3 is 15 amino acids.